The source of this T cell receptor (beta chain) is a study of cytomegalovirus exposure and HLA in healthy donors (dated by TCRdb to 2016 to 2017). With respect to the entire study: In an earlier analysis of about 560 of the donors, less than 350 Gb of sequence data and 120 million or so unique TCR beta sequences from 150 million to 200 million T cells were reported. An early release covering roughly 600 HLA-typed donors comprised approximately 300 gigabases of sequencing data and 85 million to 100 million unique TCR sequences. Of the approximately 400 genotyped donors, approximately 83% fell in the genetic ancestry cluster associated with self-reported Caucasian donors. The study was designed to test whether signatures of past pathogen exposure could be identified by cataloging public T cell receptors. The study used immunosequencing to profile the T cell repertoires of about 670 subjects and linked those repertoires to cytomegalovirus serostatus. A separate validation cohort of more than 100 different subjects was used in addition to the roughly 700-subject first cohort. To predict cytomegalovirus infection status, the study brought together high-throughput TCR immunosequencing, statistical association of individual TCRs with disease status, and machine learning. To study patterns of TCR occurrence, a later analysis re-analyzed previously published TCR beta repertoires from around 670 donors and added high-resolution HLA genotyping. Rather than drawing on any new phenotypic data, the later analysis identified candidate immune exposures from TCR beta sequences and the way those sequences occurred across donors. To decide whether each TCR beta V gene segment behaved as functional or pseudogenic, an earlier analysis of 587 of the donors relied on high-throughput TCR beta sequencing. Donor age, sex, ethnicity and CMV serostatus were compiled together with the repertoire data. In a later genetic analysis, genome-wide SNP genotypes for about 55% of the roughly 670 donors were used, and that subset was treated as a discovery cohort. Every repertoire in the discovery cohort had been generated on one and the same sequencing platform. HLA typing included class I and class II loci at four-digit resolution. Typing coverage differed by locus: A, B, C, DRB1 and DQB1 were typed in roughly 620-630 donors, DQA1 in approximately 520, DPA1 in approximately 610, and DPB1 in 400 to 480. About five DR-DQ haplotypes were treated as single units for association and clustering because of strong linkage in the cohort. Among around 400 genotyped donors of the cohort, an average of around 220,000 unique TCR beta nucleotide sequences was sequenced per donor, of which 15% to 20% were non-productive. Here is what the overall study found, with its caveats: A further reported finding was that TCR beta sequences accurately predicted the HLA-A and HLA-B alleles for most subjects in the first cohort. Sequencing depth was assumed to be roughly uniform across donors in the presence/absence analyses, though that assumption may not hold. A cluster of highly shared sequence variants was judged likely to represent a technical artifact of the sequencing pipeline. While some public TCRs were present in many individuals, most TCR sequences turned up only very rarely across donors. Linkage disequilibrium might explain the correlated functional status among segregating V segments, but an unknown experimental factor could not be ruled out. When HLA alleles, especially DR and DQ, strongly co-occurred, TCR associations were difficult to assign to individual alleles. HLA typing was unavailable for some donors at each locus, so association tests used only the typed subset. A later analysis associated roughly 17,000 TCR beta sequences with specific HLA alleles at a false discovery rate of 0.05. Several of the top co-occurrence clusters appeared to be linked to parvovirus B19, influenza, CMV and Epstein-Barr virus, according to a later analysis. In a later analysis, TCR association rates were found to vary across HLA loci, with the most associated TCRs seen for DRB1 alleles and the fewest for HLA-C alleles. In a later genetic analysis, fewer N-insertions in productive TCRs were reported among donors in an Asian-associated ancestry cluster than the roughly 640-donor mean. Because counts were too low, roughly 18 rarely observed V segments, including chromosome 9 orphons, were left out of the earlier analysis of approximately 580 of the donors. The study listed 150 to 200 TCR beta chains as associated with cytomegalovirus. In this cohort, only TCR beta chains were sequenced, and detectable features were limited by the absence of alpha or paired-chain data. In a later analysis, HLA-associated TCR beta chains were found to be more clonally expanded and to have lower generation probabilities than equally common non-associated chains. The classifier was reported to diagnose cytomegalovirus status with high specificity and sensitivity in both the original and validation cohorts. In vitro tests confirmed that a few of the cytomegalovirus-associated TCR beta chains recognize cytomegalovirus antigens. The authors suggested that the approach could potentially be extended to other disease states and immunological phenotypes. V-gene and J-gene trimming of TCR beta chains was associated with a missense DCLRE1C variant in a later genetic analysis, and the association was replicated in an independent cohort. Broadly in line with IMGT annotations, most TCR beta V segments showed up in productive rearrangements about 90% or about 30% of the time in an earlier analysis of around 550 of the donors. CMV serostatus was the only immune exposure information available for the cohort. In a later analysis, most CMV-associated TCR beta chains were found to appear HLA-restricted, with HLA associations seemingly driven largely by CMV exposure.

Receptor amplification or capture employed the immunoSEQ multiplex PCR assay. A mixture of 60 forward primers for TCR Vbeta segments and 13 reverse primers for TCR Jbeta segments was used in the multiplex PCR. The CDR3 region of rearranged TCR beta genes was amplified from genomic DNA with a multiplex PCR assay. The Illumina HiSeq System was used to sequence the amplified TCR beta libraries as 87-base-pair reads. Concerning the study's data processing: In a later analysis, approximately 74 million unique TCR beta chains were counted across the roughly 670 repertoires, and about 10 million of these chains were shared by at least two donors. A nearest-neighbor algorithm error-corrected the raw reads and collapsed the reads into unique sequences, merging closely related sequences to remove PCR and sequencing errors. V, D and J gene segments were assigned by aligning CDR3 sequences to IMGT reference sequences. For a sequence to be retained, a match of at least six nucleotides to both a V gene segment and a J gene segment was required. Rearrangements were classified as productive when the CDR3 lacked stop codons and remained in frame with V and J, and all other rearrangements were classified as non-productive. Following IMGT convention, CDR3 was defined as the stretch from the second conserved V-encoded cysteine up to the conserved J-encoded phenylalanine. The earlier analysis of some 580 of the donors excluded any sequence lacking an unambiguous match to a single V gene segment. An earlier analysis of about 590 of the donors classified V segments as functional when productive rearrangements were above 56.7% and as segregating when the standard deviation between donors was above 5%. A statistical classification framework was developed to diagnose cytomegalovirus status using the catalog of TCR beta chain sequences. In a later analysis, V and J genes were assigned by comparing TCR nucleotide sequences against IMGT/GENE-DB human TR gene sequences. A later analysis assigned CDR3 sequences and most-parsimonious VDJ recombination scenarios with the TCRdist pipeline. In a later analysis, each TCR beta chain was defined by its CDR3 amino acid sequence together with its V-gene family, and reads without a unique V-gene family were excluded. In a later analysis, nearly 600 highly shared, low-generation-probability nucleotide sequences were removed to address suspected cross-contamination and a sequencing artifact. In a later analysis, a clonal expansion index for each public chain was calculated from normalized within-repertoire ranks of inferred template counts. In a later analysis, generation probabilities were computed using a VDJ recombination model fitted to out-of-frame rearrangements, and the results were checked against IGoR. In a later analysis, TCR-TCR, TCR-HLA and TCR-CMV co-occurrence was scored with hypergeometric tests, and a repertoire-size bias correction was applied to TCR pairs. False discovery rates were estimated in a later analysis by permuting HLA or CMV assignments 20 times. In a later analysis, co-occurring TCRs were grouped using DBSCAN, with TCRdist sequence similarity added in when clustering inside HLA-allele-positive subsets. Repertoires with fewer than 30,000 or more than 120,000 public chains were left out of co-occurrence clustering, as were five repertoires with anomalous nucleotide sharing. This immuneACCESS table, as held by TCRdb, lists in-frame sequences with V and J called but not all clones. Of the missing ones, under half trace to an unresolved V gene in checked studies; the others have no known cause. V and J calls and clone size are copied from that table; D and trimming were computed from the DNA. Within this sample are around 130,000 clones, with about three quarters of them counted one time only. The top ten hold approximately 1.6% of the sample.

The cohort comprised fewer than 750 healthy bone marrow donors. Cohort members were all nominally healthy when sampled, although unrecorded immune exposures were likely present. The donor was CMV seronegative and was included in the group of several hundred seronegative cohort members. Every donor gave a peripheral blood sample, and the peripheral blood mononuclear cells from that sample were used for TCR beta sequencing. The Qiagen DNeasy Blood Extraction Kit was used to extract genomic DNA from the blood cell samples. Worth noting for this clone: Its antigen is still unknown. No base-level quality is on record; no much larger clone is a single base apart.

The sample consisted of PBMCs. This receptor was identified in a woman aged 30 to 39 in good health and CMV-seronegative.

The encoded CDR3 is CASREREGNTEAFF. The nucleotide sequence reads as follows: TGTGCCAGCAGGGAGAGGGAGGGGAACACTGAAGCTTTCTTT. The rearrangement combines TRBV2 with TRBJ1-1; no confident D gene assignment can be made. V drops 6 bases and J drops 1 base, leaving 12 bases in between. The germline V gene specifies SNHLY as CDR1 and FYNNEI as CDR2. From cysteine to phenylalanine, the CDR3 is 14 amino acids long. Solely the CDR3 DNA is kept, with 42 bases framed from the first base. Where the CDR3 stops, the reference TRBV2 and TRBJ1-1 genes take over; the full variable domain is EPEVTQTPSHQVTQMGQEVILRCVPISNHLYFYWYRQILGQKVEFLVSFYNNEISEKSEIFDDQFSVERPDGSNFTLKIRSTKLEDSAMYFCASREREGNTEAFFGQGTRLTVV.